This T cell receptor beta chain was retrieved from a study of blood T cell repertoires in COVID-19. Across the whole study: Sites in the United States, Italy and Spain provided acute and convalescent COVID-19 samples. T cells, B-cell-depleted T cells, or PBMCs provided the cDNA or gDNA that served as material.

Under the authors' procedure: Reference gene primer amplification in the assay estimated nucleated cell counts. The protocol was immunoSEQ multiplex PCR, while the TCRdb copy is restricted to in-frame clones and leaves out a portion. V and J calls and clone size are as listed in that table; D and trimming were resolved from the DNA. The data contain some 130,000 clones, more than 70% of them singletons. This receptor was taken from a man between 65 and 85 years old with acute or convalescent COVID-19. The sequencing sample was made of peripheral blood.

The chain's CDR3 is CSASLERGNTIYF. CDR3 bases: TGCAGTGCTAGTCTGGAAAGAGGTAACACCATATATTTT. The rearrangement joins TRBV20-1 to TRBJ1-3, with D uncertain. CDR1 DFQATT and CDR2 SNEGSKA come from the germline V gene (reference sequence). Trimming shortened V by 3 bases and J by 7 bases, and 13 bases separated the two germline ends. The CDR3 has 13 residues.